A selection of T cell receptor beta chains follows, all from one sample in a study of Graves' ophthalmopathy and Graves' hyperthyroidism. TCRdb independently ran MiXCR on the multiplex PCR reads; one entry per CDR3 protein. Among some 750,000 distinct CDR3 sequences listed, approximately 40% were seen once. Sequencing was done on a sample of peripheral blood. Receptors were obtained from an adult man with Graves' ophthalmopathy. The CDR3 runs from the conserved cysteine through the conserved F or W. D genes are given only for firm matches. Clone sizes are given selectively: once, few, many, or a class where the clone is expanded.

v_gene,abundance,j_gene,d_gene,CDR3aa,CDR3nt
TRBV20-1,-,TRBJ1-2,-,CGAGGKGNVYGYTF,TGCGGTGCTGGGGGAAAAGGAAACGTCTATGGCTACACCTTC
TRBV12-3/TRBV12-4,-,TRBJ2-2,-,CASSSLANTGELFF,TGTGCCAGCAGTTCCCTAGCAAACACCGGGGAGCTGTTTTTT
TRBV12-3/TRBV12-4,-,TRBJ2-5,TRBD1,CASSPGQGREETQYF,TGTGCCAGCAGTCCCGGACAGGGCAGGGAAGAGACCCAGTACTTC
TRBV30,-,TRBJ2-7,-,CAWRYPGLLYEQYF,TGTGCCTGGCGCTACCCAGGGCTACTCTACGAGCAGTACTTC
TRBV11-2,many,TRBJ2-2,-,CASSPQGIGELFF,TGTGCCAGCAGTCCTCAGGGGATCGGGGAGCTGTTTTTT
TRBV19,few,TRBJ1-5,-,CASSPDRPNQPQHF,TGTGCCAGTAGCCCTGACAGACCGAATCAGCCCCAGCATTTT
TRBV5-1,-,TRBJ2-7,TRBD2,CASSQWGWREVSYEQYF,TGTGCCAGCAGCCAATGGGGATGGCGGGAGGTCTCCTACGAGCAGTACTTC
TRBV12-3/TRBV12-4,few,TRBJ1-5,-,CASSYLSGTESQHF,TGTGCCAGCAGTTACCTCTCCGGAACAGAGTCCCAGCATTTT
TRBV4-2,-,TRBJ2-5,-,CASKPQLGFQETQYF,TGTGCCAGCAAACCCCAGCTCGGTTTCCAAGAGACCCAGTACTTC
TRBV5-6,-,TRBJ1-1,-,CASGLVWGTEAFF,TGTGCCAGCGGCTTGGTGTGGGGCACTGAAGCTTTCTTT
TRBV7-2,-,TRBJ1-4,TRBD1,CASSHVAGTGLATNEKLFF,TGTGCCAGCAGCCATGTCGCGGGGACAGGGCTTGCAACTAATGAAAAACTGTTTTTT
TRBV20-1,-,TRBJ2-7,TRBD2,CSARTSGGSTSYEQYF,TGCAGTGCTAGGACTAGCGGGGGGTCGACCTCCTACGAGCAGTACTTC
TRBV2,once,TRBJ1-2,TRBD1,CASSQPGQGTGYTF,TGTGCCAGCAGCCAACCGGGACAGGGGACGGGCTACACCTTC
TRBV10-3,-,TRBJ1-6,-,CATRPGGDSPLHF,TGTGCCACCCGACCGGGGGGGGATTCACCCCTCCACTTT
TRBV7-3,once,TRBJ1-3,TRBD1,CASSPRTGPRSGNTIYF,TGTGCTAGCAGCCCCCGGACAGGGCCTCGCTCTGGAAACACCATATATTTT
TRBV10-3,many,TRBJ1-6,-,CAASPGSSPLHF,TGTGCCGCCAGCCCCGGATCGTCACCCCTCCACTTT
TRBV10-3,many,TRBJ2-5,-,CAISEALSLRQETQYF,TGTGCCATCAGTGAGGCGCTCAGTCTCAGACAAGAGACCCAGTACTTC
TRBV30,-,TRBJ2-7,-,CAWRFGAGHEQYF,TGTGCCTGGAGGTTTGGGGCTGGCCACGAGCAGTACTTC
TRBV7-9,many,TRBJ1-4,-,CASSLGGAHGEKLFF,TGTGCCAGCAGCTTAGGGGGGGCGCATGGCGAAAAACTGTTTTTT
TRBV29-1,-,TRBJ2-5,TRBD2,CSAWGREGNQYF,TGCAGCGCCTGGGGTAGGGAGGGGAACCAGTACTTC
TRBV2,few,TRBJ1-2,TRBD1,CASSDTGTVRGYTF,TGTGCCAGCAGTGACACAGGGACAGTTCGGGGCTACACCTTC
TRBV7-8,many,TRBJ2-7,-,CASSSPVSRGPYEQYF,TGTGCCAGCAGCTCCCCGGTGAGTCGCGGCCCCTACGAGCAGTACTTC